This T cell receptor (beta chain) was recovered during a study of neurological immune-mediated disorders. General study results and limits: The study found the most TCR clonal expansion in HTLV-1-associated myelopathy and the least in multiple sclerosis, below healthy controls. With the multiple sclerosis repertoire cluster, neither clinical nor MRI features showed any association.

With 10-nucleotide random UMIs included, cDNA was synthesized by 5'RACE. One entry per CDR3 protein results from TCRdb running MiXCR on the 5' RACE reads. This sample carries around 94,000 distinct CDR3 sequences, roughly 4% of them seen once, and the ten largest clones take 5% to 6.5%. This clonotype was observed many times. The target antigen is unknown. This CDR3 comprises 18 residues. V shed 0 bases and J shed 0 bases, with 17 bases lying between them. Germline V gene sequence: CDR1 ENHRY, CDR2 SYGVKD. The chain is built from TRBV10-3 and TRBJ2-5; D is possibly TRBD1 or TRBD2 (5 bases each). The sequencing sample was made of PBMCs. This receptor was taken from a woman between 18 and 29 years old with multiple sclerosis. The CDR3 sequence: CAISESMRSGTYQETQYF. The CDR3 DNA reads TGTGCCATCAGTGAGTCGATGAGGTCCGGGACCTACCAAGAGACCCAGTACTTC.